Sequencing of this T cell receptor (beta chain) was carried out in a study of CD8+CD57+ T cells in acquired aplastic anemia. Study-wide background: Each DNA sample taken from sorted CD4+ and CD8+ cells came to about 3.2 ug on average. Points from the study as a whole: Patients and controls turned out to have approximately 29 CD8+ CDR3 sequences in common.

V shed 1 base and J shed 2 bases, with 15 bases lying between them. The CDR3 runs to 16 residues. The germline CDR1 and CDR2 sequences are SGHTA and FQGNSA. By flow cytometry, patients selected for sequencing had shown an expansion of CD8+CD57+ cells. This clonotype was detected ten times or more. Its target is unknown. Genomic DNA was employed as the template in profiling TCR beta VDJ and CDR3. TCRdb fed the reads into MiXCR, producing one record per CDR3 protein. Here the sample spans 450,000 to 600,000 distinct CDR3 sequences, around 30% being singletons. The TCR comes from a human donor with aplastic anemia. This sequence joins TRBV7-2 and TRBJ2-7, with a possible D match to TRBD1 (5 bases). The sequencing sample was made of sorted CD4+, CD8+, or CD8+CD57+ T cells (not recorded which) from PBMCs. CDR3 loop: CASSLVPRQTAYEQYF. CDR3 in DNA: TGTGCCAGCAGCTTAGTTCCGCGACAGACCGCCTACGAGCAGTACTTC.